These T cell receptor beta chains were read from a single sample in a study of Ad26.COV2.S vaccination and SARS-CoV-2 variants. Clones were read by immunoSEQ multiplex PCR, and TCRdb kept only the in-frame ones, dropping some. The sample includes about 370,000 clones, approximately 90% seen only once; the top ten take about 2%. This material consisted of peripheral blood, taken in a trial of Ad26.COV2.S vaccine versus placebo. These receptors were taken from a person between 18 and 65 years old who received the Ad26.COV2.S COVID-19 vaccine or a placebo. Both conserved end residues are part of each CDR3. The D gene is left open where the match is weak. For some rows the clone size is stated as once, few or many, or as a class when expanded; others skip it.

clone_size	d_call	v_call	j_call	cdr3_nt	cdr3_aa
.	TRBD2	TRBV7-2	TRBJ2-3	TGTGCCAGCAGGAAAACTAGCGGGAGCTGGACAGATACGCAGTATTTT	CASRKTSGSWTDTQYF
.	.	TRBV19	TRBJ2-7	TGTGCCAGTATGTCAAGGGGTCGCGACGAGCAGTACTTC	CASMSRGRDEQYF
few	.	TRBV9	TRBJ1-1	TGTGCCAGCAGCGGGGGACACCTCGGGAACACTGAAGCTTTCTTT	CASSGGHLGNTEAFF
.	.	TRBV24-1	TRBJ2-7	TGTGCCACCCGGATTGGGGGTAACGAGCAGTACTTC	CATRIGGNEQYF
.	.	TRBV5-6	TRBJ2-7	TGTGCCAGTAAGACTCATGTGGTTCCCTACGAGCAGTACTTC	CASKTHVVPYEQYF
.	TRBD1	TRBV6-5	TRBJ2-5	TGTGCCAGCAGTTACTCGAGTCGACAGGGGTACGAGACCCAGTACTTC	CASSYSSRQGYETQYF
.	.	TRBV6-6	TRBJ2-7	TGTGCCAGCACCGAGGTGGGTTCCTACGAGCAGTACTTC	CASTEVGSYEQYF
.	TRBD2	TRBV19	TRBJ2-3	TGTGCCAGTAGTACTAGCGGGAGTTTGGCAGATACGCAGTATTTT	CASSTSGSLADTQYF
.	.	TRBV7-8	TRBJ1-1	TGTGCCAGCAGCTTAGAGGGCGGAACTGAAGCTTTCTTT	CASSLEGGTEAFF
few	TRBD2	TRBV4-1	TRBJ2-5	TGCGCCAGCAGCCAAGATCAAGCGGGAGGGCAAGAGACCCAGTACTTC	CASSQDQAGGQETQYF
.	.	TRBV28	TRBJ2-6	TGTGCCAGCGTGGAGGCAGTCTCTGGGGCCAACGTCCTGACTTTC	CASVEAVSGANVLTF
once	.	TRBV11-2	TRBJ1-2	TGTGCCAGCAGCCGGACGACAGCTAACTATGGCTACACCTTC	CASSRTTANYGYTF
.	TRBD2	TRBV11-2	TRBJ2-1	TGTGCCAGCAGCTCACCGACTAGCGGGAGGGTAAATGAGCAGTTCTTC	CASSSPTSGRVNEQFF
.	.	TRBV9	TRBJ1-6	TGTGCCAGCAGCCCGACGGGGTACGATAATTCACCCCTCCACTTT	CASSPTGYDNSPLHF
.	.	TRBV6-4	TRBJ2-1	TGTGCCAGCAGTGACTCTGGGGCTAGTGGGGTCAATGAGCAGTTCTTC	CASSDSGASGVNEQFF
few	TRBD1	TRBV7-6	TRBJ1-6	TGTGCCAGCAGCTTAGCACTAGGGGGCAATTCACCCCTCCACTTT	CASSLALGGNSPLHF
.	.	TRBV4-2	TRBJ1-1	TGTGCCAGCAGCCAAGATCGTTTCGGTCACACTGAAGCTTTCTTT	CASSQDRFGHTEAFF
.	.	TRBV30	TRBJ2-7	TGTGCCTGGAAGTCGGGAAGGGGAGGCTACGAGCAGTACTTC	CAWKSGRGGYEQYF
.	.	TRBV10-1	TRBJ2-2	TGCGCCAGCAGTGAGCTCGGGAACACCGGGGAGCTGTTTTTT	CASSELGNTGELFF
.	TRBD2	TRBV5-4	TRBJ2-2	TGTGCCAGCAGCTTCGGAGCGGGAGGTACCGGGGAGCTGTTTTTT	CASSFGAGGTGELFF
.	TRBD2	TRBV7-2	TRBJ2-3	TGTGCCAGCCTCTCTAGCGGGAGCCGCGTAGATACGCAGTATTTT	CASLSSGSRVDTQYF
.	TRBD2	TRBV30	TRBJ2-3	TGTGCCTGGAGAAGACTAGCCGACACAGATACGCAGTATTTT	CAWRRLADTDTQYF
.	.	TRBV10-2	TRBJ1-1	TGCGCCAGCAAGGGAACGGGACCGCATGCTGAAGCTTTCTTT	CASKGTGPHAEAFF
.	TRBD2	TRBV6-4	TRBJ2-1	TGTGCCAGCAGTGCTCTAGCGGGACCTTACAATGAGCAGTTCTTC	CASSALAGPYNEQFF
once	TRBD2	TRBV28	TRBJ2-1	TGTGCCAGCAGGGCGAGGGGACTAGCGGAGAAAAGTAATGAGCAGTTCTTC	CASRARGLAEKSNEQFF
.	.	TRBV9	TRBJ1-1	TGTGCCAGCAGCGTAGAACAGCAGTTCACTGAAGCTTTCTTT	CASSVEQQFTEAFF
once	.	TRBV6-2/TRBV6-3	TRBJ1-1	TGTGCCAGCAGCTCGGACACTTCGAACACTGAAGCTTTCTTT	CASSSDTSNTEAFF
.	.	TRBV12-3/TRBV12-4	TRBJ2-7	TGTGCCAGCATGAAGGCTAACTCCTACGAGCAGTACTTC	CASMKANSYEQYF
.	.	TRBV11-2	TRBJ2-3	TGTGCCAGCAGCTTCCCGGGGCGCGGAGCTACGCAGTATTTT	CASSFPGRGATQYF